The clone carrying this T cell receptor beta chain was recorded a few times. V shed 4 bases and J 6 bases; nucleotides not matched to a gene: 9. Germline CDR1 reads MNHEY; CDR2 reads SMNVEV (reference sequence). This CDR3 is built from 16 residues. PCR was performed using 60 Vbeta and 13 Jbeta primers. Method: immunoSEQ multiplex PCR; TCRdb's copy keeps in-frame clones and lacks some. The sample shows about 160,000 clones, about 65% of them seen only once. The entry originates in a study of cytomegalovirus exposure and HLA in healthy donors. The gene calls are TRBV27 and TRBJ1-6, with 7 bases fitting TRBD1. Specimen: PBMCs. The TCR was taken from a man in his forties or fifties in good health and CMV-seropositive. CDR3 coding DNA: TGTGCCAGCAGTTCCAAAAGACAGGGAGGTAATTCACCCCTCCACTTT. Residues: CASSSKRQGGNSPLHF.